The rows below give T cell receptor beta chains drawn from one sample of a study of OX40 agonist ivuxolimab in advanced cancers. Assay: immunoSEQ multiplex PCR; the TCRdb copy retains only in-frame clones and omits some. The profile shows about 9,100 clones, 85% to 90% of them singletons. This sample comprised CD4+ or CD8+ T cells sorted from blood, obtained in a trial of the OX40 agonist ivuxolimab. Receptor source: an adult with an advanced solid tumor such as melanoma, head and neck, liver or kidney cancer. Both conserved end residues are part of each CDR3. The D gene is left open where the match is weak. Size values are once, few and many counts, or a class for expanded clones, and some rows have none.

j_call: TRBJ1-1
clone_size: .
d_call: TRBD1
v_call: TRBV5-6
cdr3_aa: CASSPTGRGSGTEAFF
cdr3_nt: TGTGCCAGCAGCCCGACAGGGAGGGGTTCGGGCACTGAAGCTTTCTTT

j_call: TRBJ2-1
clone_size: .
d_call: .
v_call: TRBV14
cdr3_aa: CASSQDAGYNEQFF
cdr3_nt: TGTGCCAGCAGCCAAGATGCAGGGTACAATGAGCAGTTCTTC

j_call: TRBJ1-5
clone_size: large
d_call: .
v_call: TRBV11-2
cdr3_aa: CASSPLDSNQPQHF
cdr3_nt: TGTGCCAGCAGCCCCCTTGATAGCAATCAGCCCCAGCATTTT

j_call: TRBJ1-6
clone_size: once
d_call: .
v_call: TRBV27
cdr3_aa: CASSLSNVAVFNSPLHF
cdr3_nt: TGTGCCAGCAGTTTAAGTAACGTGGCCGTTTTTAATTCACCCCTCCACTTT

j_call: TRBJ1-1
clone_size: .
d_call: TRBD1
v_call: TRBV6-1
cdr3_aa: CASSYRGGTEAFF
cdr3_nt: TGTGCCAGTTCTTACAGGGGTGGCACTGAAGCTTTCTTT

j_call: TRBJ2-3
clone_size: .
d_call: .
v_call: TRBV12-5
cdr3_aa: CASIPGTTEADTQYF
cdr3_nt: TGTGCTAGTATTCCCGGGACCACTGAAGCAGATACGCAGTATTTT

j_call: TRBJ2-2
clone_size: once
d_call: .
v_call: TRBV27
cdr3_aa: CASSLGLGTGELFF
cdr3_nt: TGTGCCAGCAGTTTGGGACTCGGTACCGGGGAGCTGTTTTTT

j_call: TRBJ2-7
clone_size: .
d_call: .
v_call: TRBV5-6
cdr3_aa: CASSQGLGEQYF
cdr3_nt: TGTGCCAGCAGCCAGGGACTTGGCGAGCAGTACTTC

j_call: TRBJ1-1
clone_size: .
d_call: .
v_call: TRBV7-2
cdr3_aa: CASSLALGGNTEAFF
cdr3_nt: TGTGCCAGCAGCTTAGCGCTCGGGGGGAACACTGAAGCTTTCTTT

j_call: TRBJ2-1
clone_size: .
d_call: TRBD2
v_call: TRBV19
cdr3_aa: CASSIGSRGGLHEQFF
cdr3_nt: TGTGCCAGTAGTATAGGGTCCCGGGGGGGCCTCCATGAGCAGTTCTTC

j_call: TRBJ2-1
clone_size: .
d_call: .
v_call: TRBV5-1
cdr3_aa: CASSLRDGYNEQFF
cdr3_nt: TGCGCCAGCAGTTTGCGGGACGGCTACAATGAGCAGTTCTTC

j_call: TRBJ1-5
clone_size: .
d_call: TRBD1
v_call: TRBV19
cdr3_aa: CASSIGGTGVGQPQHF
cdr3_nt: TGTGCCAGTAGTATAGGCGGGACAGGGGTAGGTCAGCCCCAGCATTTT

j_call: TRBJ2-1
clone_size: .
d_call: .
v_call: TRBV4-2
cdr3_aa: CASSQEEGDYNEQFF
cdr3_nt: TGTGCCAGCAGCCAAGAAGAGGGGGACTACAATGAGCAGTTCTTC

j_call: TRBJ1-2
clone_size: .
d_call: .
v_call: TRBV25-1
cdr3_aa: CASSESGSWYGYTF
cdr3_nt: TGTGCCAGCAGTGAATCAGGCAGTTGGTATGGCTACACCTTC

j_call: TRBJ1-1
clone_size: .
d_call: TRBD1
v_call: TRBV6-6
cdr3_aa: CAITGDNTEAFF
cdr3_nt: TGTGCCATAACAGGGGATAACACTGAAGCTTTCTTT

j_call: TRBJ1-1
clone_size: .
d_call: .
v_call: TRBV27
cdr3_aa: CASSWAFSVNTEAFF
cdr3_nt: TGTGCCAGCAGTTGGGCCTTCAGTGTGAACACTGAAGCTTTCTTT

j_call: TRBJ1-3
clone_size: .
d_call: .
v_call: TRBV5-4
cdr3_aa: CASSLGGVSGNTIYF
cdr3_nt: TGTGCCAGCAGCTTGGGTGGGGTCAGTGGAAACACCATATATTTT

j_call: TRBJ1-4
clone_size: .
d_call: .
v_call: TRBV7-2
cdr3_aa: CASSLDFLRGNEKLFF
cdr3_nt: TGTGCCAGCAGCTTGGACTTCCTGAGGGGGAATGAAAAACTGTTTTTT

j_call: TRBJ1-1
clone_size: .
d_call: .
v_call: TRBV7-9
cdr3_aa: CASSFSGAEAFF
cdr3_nt: TGTGCCAGCAGCTTTTCGGGGGCTGAAGCTTTCTTT

j_call: TRBJ2-2
clone_size: .
d_call: .
v_call: TRBV7-8
cdr3_aa: CASSLVVGTSNTGELFF
cdr3_nt: TGTGCCAGCAGCTTAGTGGTCGGGACCTCGAACACCGGGGAGCTGTTTTTT

j_call: TRBJ1-5
clone_size: .
d_call: .
v_call: TRBV19
cdr3_aa: CASGWDARSNQPQHF
cdr3_nt: TGTGCCAGTGGCTGGGACGCGCGTAGCAATCAGCCCCAGCATTTT

j_call: TRBJ1-3
clone_size: .
d_call: .
v_call: TRBV9
cdr3_aa: CASSPSGTGNTIYF
cdr3_nt: TGTGCCAGCAGCCCGTCCGGGACGGGAAACACCATATATTTT

j_call: TRBJ1-1
clone_size: .
d_call: TRBD1
v_call: TRBV11-1
cdr3_aa: CASSAPQGRSTEAFF
cdr3_nt: TGTGCCAGCAGCGCCCCACAGGGGAGGAGCACTGAAGCTTTCTTT

j_call: TRBJ2-7
clone_size: .
d_call: .
v_call: TRBV7-3
cdr3_aa: CASSLTGVGAYEQYF
cdr3_nt: TGTGCCAGCAGCTTAACGGGGGTAGGGGCCTACGAGCAGTACTTC

j_call: TRBJ2-3
clone_size: .
d_call: .
v_call: TRBV9
cdr3_aa: CASSVSSGLSTDTQYF
cdr3_nt: TGTGCCAGCAGCGTATCCTCGGGACTTAGCACAGATACGCAGTATTTT

j_call: TRBJ2-1
clone_size: .
d_call: .
v_call: TRBV4-1
cdr3_aa: CASSQGPLNNEQFF
cdr3_nt: TGCGCCAGCAGCCAAGGGCCACTGAACAATGAGCAGTTCTTC

j_call: TRBJ1-5
clone_size: .
d_call: TRBD1
v_call: TRBV27
cdr3_aa: CASSRQGSNQPQHF
cdr3_nt: TGTGCCAGCAGTCGACAGGGAAGCAATCAGCCCCAGCATTTT

j_call: TRBJ1-3
clone_size: .
d_call: TRBD1
v_call: TRBV6-6
cdr3_aa: CASSYPGQGAGNTIYF
cdr3_nt: TGTGCCAGCAGTTACCCGGGACAGGGGGCCGGAAACACCATATATTTT

j_call: TRBJ2-5
clone_size: medium-sized
d_call: TRBD1
v_call: TRBV7-9
cdr3_aa: CASSYSGQGIGETQYF
cdr3_nt: TGTGCCAGCAGTTACTCCGGACAGGGGATCGGGGAGACCCAGTACTTC

j_call: TRBJ1-2
clone_size: .
d_call: .
v_call: TRBV10-2
cdr3_aa: CASSEGRTSGYGYTF
cdr3_nt: TGCGCCAGCAGTGAAGGACGGACCTCTGGGTATGGCTACACCTTC

j_call: TRBJ1-1
clone_size: large
d_call: TRBD1
v_call: TRBV19
cdr3_aa: CASRQGDTEAFF
cdr3_nt: TGTGCCAGTAGGCAGGGGGACACTGAAGCTTTCTTT

j_call: TRBJ2-5
clone_size: .
d_call: .
v_call: TRBV4-2
cdr3_aa: CASSQDNPGLETQYF
cdr3_nt: TGTGCCAGCAGCCAAGATAATCCGGGACTAGAGACCCAGTACTTC

j_call: TRBJ2-3
clone_size: once
d_call: .
v_call: TRBV21-1
cdr3_aa: CASGQAVTDTQYF
cdr3_nt: TGTGCCAGTGGACAGGCGGTCACAGATACGCAGTATTTT

j_call: TRBJ2-1
clone_size: .
d_call: .
v_call: TRBV27
cdr3_aa: CASSLWDEQFF
cdr3_nt: TGTGCCAGCAGTCTCTGGGATGAGCAGTTCTTC

j_call: TRBJ1-6
clone_size: .
d_call: .
v_call: TRBV18
cdr3_aa: CASSPTVTTTNSPLHF
cdr3_nt: TGTGCCAGCTCACCGACAGTAACAACCACCAATTCACCCCTCCACTTT

j_call: TRBJ2-1
clone_size: .
d_call: TRBD1
v_call: TRBV5-6
cdr3_aa: CASSFPRTGVLYNEQFF
cdr3_nt: TGTGCCAGCAGCTTTCCTAGGACAGGGGTGTTATACAATGAGCAGTTCTTC

j_call: TRBJ1-3
clone_size: .
d_call: .
v_call: TRBV9
cdr3_aa: CASSAGGSRSGNTIYF
cdr3_nt: TGTGCCAGCAGCGCGGGGGGTAGCCGCTCTGGAAACACCATATATTTT

j_call: TRBJ2-1
clone_size: .
d_call: .
v_call: TRBV7-4
cdr3_aa: CASSTGQGATYNEQFF
cdr3_nt: TGTGCCAGCAGCACCGGGCAGGGCGCCACGTACAATGAGCAGTTCTTC

j_call: TRBJ2-2
clone_size: .
d_call: TRBD2
v_call: TRBV2
cdr3_aa: CASREGFVTGELFF
cdr3_nt: TGTGCCAGCCGGGAGGGGTTCGTAACCGGGGAGCTGTTTTTT

j_call: TRBJ2-3
clone_size: .
d_call: TRBD1
v_call: TRBV11-2
cdr3_aa: CASSSLRDRGPDTQYF
cdr3_nt: TGTGCCAGCAGCTCCCTCCGGGACAGGGGCCCAGATACGCAGTATTTT

j_call: TRBJ1-5
clone_size: .
d_call: .
v_call: TRBV2
cdr3_aa: CASTQDGGFQPQHF
cdr3_nt: TGTGCCAGCACTCAGGACGGGGGCTTTCAGCCCCAGCATTTT

j_call: TRBJ1-5
clone_size: .
d_call: .
v_call: TRBV6-1
cdr3_aa: CASTLSTGPWPQHF
cdr3_nt: TGTGCCAGCACCCTATCGACAGGCCCTTGGCCCCAGCATTTT

j_call: TRBJ2-2
clone_size: .
d_call: TRBD1
v_call: TRBV9
cdr3_aa: CASSPDRAYTGELFF
cdr3_nt: TGTGCCAGCAGCCCGGACAGGGCTTACACCGGGGAGCTGTTTTTT

j_call: TRBJ2-1
clone_size: .
d_call: TRBD2
v_call: TRBV11-2
cdr3_aa: CASRPLAGGRYFEQFF
cdr3_nt: TGTGCCAGCAGACCACTAGCGGGGGGGCGTTATTTTGAGCAGTTCTTC

j_call: TRBJ2-1
clone_size: .
d_call: .
v_call: TRBV5-4
cdr3_aa: CASSLGGPSYNEQFF
cdr3_nt: TGTGCCAGCAGCTTAGGGGGTCCTTCCTACAATGAGCAGTTCTTC

j_call: TRBJ2-7
clone_size: .
d_call: TRBD1
v_call: TRBV7-2
cdr3_aa: CASSLARDSYEQYF
cdr3_nt: TGTGCCAGCAGCCTCGCCCGGGACAGCTACGAGCAGTACTTC

j_call: TRBJ2-7
clone_size: .
d_call: .
v_call: TRBV19
cdr3_aa: CASSPVLRSEQYF
cdr3_nt: TGTGCCAGTAGTCCCGTCCTTCGAAGCGAGCAGTACTTC

j_call: TRBJ2-7
clone_size: .
d_call: .
v_call: TRBV11-2
cdr3_aa: CASSHTALGSGDYEQYF
cdr3_nt: TGTGCCAGCAGCCACACTGCCTTGGGCAGTGGCGACTACGAGCAGTACTTC

j_call: TRBJ1-6
clone_size: .
d_call: .
v_call: TRBV6-1
cdr3_aa: CASGMGRTSRTPLHF
cdr3_nt: TGTGCCAGCGGGATGGGACGTACCTCCAGGACACCCCTCCACTTT

j_call: TRBJ2-7
clone_size: .
d_call: .
v_call: TRBV6-5
cdr3_aa: CASSYVQGGNEQYF
cdr3_nt: TGTGCCAGCAGTTATGTACAGGGGGGGAACGAGCAGTACTTC

j_call: TRBJ2-7
clone_size: .
d_call: .
v_call: TRBV2
cdr3_aa: CASSETQADPYEQYF
cdr3_nt: TGTGCCAGCAGTGAAACACAGGCCGACCCCTACGAGCAGTACTTC

j_call: TRBJ2-1
clone_size: .
d_call: TRBD1
v_call: TRBV5-6
cdr3_aa: CASSLTGFNEQFF
cdr3_nt: TGTGCCAGCAGCCTGACAGGGTTCAATGAGCAGTTCTTC

j_call: TRBJ2-3
clone_size: .
d_call: TRBD2
v_call: TRBV6-5
cdr3_aa: CASSPGLAGHYTQYF
cdr3_nt: TGTGCCAGCAGTCCTGGACTAGCGGGCCATTATACGCAGTATTTT

j_call: TRBJ2-7
clone_size: .
d_call: .
v_call: TRBV7-9
cdr3_aa: CASSASHYEQYF
cdr3_nt: TGTGCCAGCAGCGCCAGCCACTACGAGCAGTACTTC

j_call: TRBJ1-1
clone_size: few
d_call: .
v_call: TRBV10-2
cdr3_aa: CASSEWSTSRTEAFF
cdr3_nt: TGCGCCAGCAGTGAGTGGTCAACCAGCCGGACTGAAGCTTTCTTT

j_call: TRBJ1-2
clone_size: few
d_call: .
v_call: TRBV9
cdr3_aa: CASSTWDGYGYTF
cdr3_nt: TGTGCCAGCAGCACATGGGACGGCTATGGCTACACCTTC

j_call: TRBJ1-1
clone_size: .
d_call: TRBD1
v_call: TRBV7-9
cdr3_aa: CASSQGGRGATEAFF
cdr3_nt: TGTGCCAGCAGCCAGGGGGGCAGGGGGGCCACTGAAGCTTTCTTT

j_call: TRBJ1-2
clone_size: .
d_call: TRBD1
v_call: TRBV5-4
cdr3_aa: CASSSKDREYGYTF
cdr3_nt: TGTGCCAGCAGCTCGAAGGACAGGGAATATGGCTACACCTTC

j_call: TRBJ1-5
clone_size: .
d_call: TRBD1
v_call: TRBV4-1
cdr3_aa: CASSQTPWQGGQPQHF
cdr3_nt: TGCGCCAGCAGCCAGACCCCATGGCAGGGGGGTCAGCCCCAGCATTTT

j_call: TRBJ2-3
clone_size: once
d_call: TRBD2
v_call: TRBV27
cdr3_aa: CASQRGGTDTQYF
cdr3_nt: TGTGCCAGCCAGCGGGGAGGCACAGATACGCAGTATTTT